The 26 T cell receptor beta chains listed next were all sequenced from one sample in a study of beta chain features in type 1 diabetes. These receptors have no identified antigens. Study observations and caveats: Moderate yet significant TCRB CDR3 shortening was seen in Type 1 diabetes patients in all four CD4+ subsets.

Expressed TCRB transcripts were sequenced, since all the RNA that had been isolated was reverse transcribed. Profiling relied on immunoSEQ multiplex PCR, and the TCRdb table lists in-frame clones only, not all of them. The sample carries approximately 160,000 clones, 10% recorded once. The sequencing sample was made of central memory CD4+ T cells from blood. The receptors shown here come from a man aged 30 to 39 with type 1 diabetes.

V gene TRBV30 combines with J gene TRBJ1-5, with D possibly TRBD1 on 5 matching bases. The germline V and J ends were trimmed by 4 bases and 6 bases, with 10 bases remaining between them. This CDR3 spans 12 amino acids. Germline CDR1 is GTSNPN and CDR2 is SVGIG (reference sequence). The CDR3 protein is CAWTGLGQPQHF. CDR3 DNA sequence: TGTGCCTGGACAGGGTTGGGTCAGCCCCAGCATTTT.

In its sample, this clone was seen a few times. The genes are TRBV23-1 and TRBJ1-4, with no clear D. TRBV23-1 qualifies as an ORF whose function is uncertain. Trimming removed 3 bases from V and 8 bases from J, with 22 bases in between. This CDR3 has 17 amino acids. CDR3 nucleotide sequence: TGCGCCAGCAGTCACACGGACTATACAACTATCCCAGAAAAACTGTTTTTT. This translates into CASSHTDYTTIPEKLFF.

The CDR3: CASSGGLAGVNEQFF. CDR3 nucleotide sequence: TGTGCCAGCAGTGGGGGACTAGCGGGAGTTAATGAGCAGTTCTTC. This sequence joins TRBV2 and TRBJ2-1; the match to TRBD2 covers 14 bases. CDR1 and CDR2 (germline): SNHLY, FYNNEI. CDR3 length: 15 residues. V was clipped by 4 bases and J by 7 bases; unmatched bases: 3.

V usage is TRBV11-1 and J usage is TRBJ2-4; 9 bases agree with TRBD1. The CDR3 has 16 residues. Germline V gene data show CDR1 as SGHAT and CDR2 as FQDESV (reference sequence). V lost 1 base and J lost 0; bases outside the gene matches: 1. In nucleotides, the CDR3 is TGTGCCAGCAGCTTAGAGGGACAGGGAGCCAAAAACATTCAGTACTTC. Translating it yields CASSLEGQGAKNIQYF.

This rearrangement joins TRBV5-1 to TRBJ2-7, with 8 bases matching TRBD1. The germline gives CDR1 SGHRS, CDR2 YFSETQ. V was clipped by 5 bases and J by 4 bases; unmatched bases: 8. CDR3 length: 14 residues. Here the CDR3 reads CASRPGQGWYEQYF. The DNA of the CDR3 is TGCGCCAGCAGACCAGGACAGGGATGGTACGAGCAGTACTTC.

In this sample, this clone turned up a few times. The same CDR3 can be traced to other DNA sequences in this sample. The chain carries TRBV28 and TRBJ2-7; D unclear. From germline, CDR1 is MDHEN and CDR2 SYDVKM. V gave up 4 bases and J gave up 4 bases, with 8 bases separating them. The CDR3 consists of 12 residues. The CDR3 DNA follows: TGTGCCAGCAGTTCCCCCGTATACGAGCAGTACTTC. This encodes CASSSPVYEQYF. Full variable domain (remainder filled in from reference TRBV28 and TRBJ2-7): DVKVTQSSRYLVKRTGEKVFLECVQDMDHENMFWYRQDPGLGLRLIYFSYDVKMKEKGDIPEGYSVSREKKERFSLILESASTNQTSMYLCASSSPVYEQYFGPGTRLTVT.

The table lists this clone with a few counts. The rearrangement joins TRBV27 to TRBJ2-1, with 8 bases lining up with TRBD1. After removal of 5 bases from V and 0 bases from J, the junction contained 9 bases not matched to a gene. CDR3 length equals 17 residues. CDR1 and CDR2 (germline): MNHEY, SMNVEV (reference sequence). The CDR3 here is CASSRRRDRSSYNEQFF. CDR3 sequence (DNA): TGTGCCAGCAGTCGACGGCGGGACAGGAGCTCCTACAATGAGCAGTTCTTC.

The J gene is TRBJ1-2, the V gene TRBV28; D possibly corresponds to TRBD1 (5 bases). Trimming removed 2 bases at V and 1 base at J, with 8 bases between. Germline-derived CDR1 and CDR2 are MDHEN and SYDVKM. The CDR3 loop spans 14 amino acids. In nucleotides, the CDR3 is TGTGCCAGCAGTTTAGTAGGGGTTAACTATGGCTACACCTTC. Residues: CASSLVGVNYGYTF.

This clone was found a few times. The CDR3 loop is CSGGDSDTEAFF. The CDR3 DNA is TGCAGCGGGGGGGACAGTGACACTGAAGCTTTCTTT. The chain recombines TRBV29-1 with TRBJ1-1; 7 bases align to TRBD1. The CDR3 is 12 amino acids. Germline V gene sequence: CDR1 SQVTM, CDR2 ANQGSEA. V lost 7 bases to trimming and J lost 3 bases; unmatched junction nucleotides: 5.

This clone was seen only a few times. The chain has TRBV5-4 and TRBJ2-5, with D perhaps matching TRBD1 (5 bases). Germline V gene lookup returns CDR1 SGHNT and CDR2 YYREEE (reference sequence). V lost 2 bases and J lost 2, with 7 bases in between. This CDR3 is built from 13 residues. The CDR3 nucleotides are TGTGCCAGCAGCTTTGACAGACAAGAGACCCAGTACTTC. Its translation is CASSFDRQETQYF.

This chain joins TRBV28 and TRBJ2-1; D unresolved. The V end was cut by 5 bases, the J end by 0 bases, with 11 bases between. Germline CDR1 is MDHEN and CDR2 is SYDVKM. The CDR3 runs to 15 residues. This chain's CDR3 is CASSPTDSSYNEQFF. CDR3 in DNA: TGTGCCAGCAGTCCTACTGATAGCTCCTACAATGAGCAGTTCTTC.

The chain is built from TRBV7-2 and TRBJ1-1; a weak D match, TRBD1 (6 bases). Germline CDR1 and CDR2: SGHTA and FQGNSA. This CDR3 contains 13 residues. V lost 5 bases, J lost 7 bases, and 14 bases lay in between. For the CDR3, the DNA is TGTGCCAGCAGCCAAGACAGGCAGAATGAAGCTTTCTTT. It encodes CASSQDRQNEAFF.

The chain joins TRBV18 to TRBJ2-1, with D possibly TRBD2 on 7 matching bases. The germline V gene encodes CDR1 KGHSH and CDR2 LQKENI. Trimming took 5 bases from V and 9 from J, leaving 17 bases between them. The CDR3 length is 14 residues. Here the CDR3 reads CASSSLAEGGEQFF. The CDR3 bases are TGTGCCAGCTCATCTCTAGCGGAGGGGGGTGAGCAGTTCTTC.

A note on this clone: Other DNA sequences in the same sample also yield this CDR3. The V call is TRBV7-9, the J call TRBJ2-1, with 10 bases lining up with TRBD2. V lost 2 bases to trimming and J lost 1 base; unmatched junction nucleotides: 2. This CDR3 is built from 16 residues. The germline V gene has CDR1 SEHNR and CDR2 FQNEAQ (reference sequence). The CDR3 DNA reads TGTGCCAGCAGCTTATCACTAGCGGGATCCTACAATGAGCAGTTCTTC. Translated, it gives CASSLSLAGSYNEQFF.

V is TRBV7-6 and J is TRBJ2-7; 15 bases agree with TRBD2. The CDR3 spans 18 residues. With V trimmed by 1 base and J by 6 bases, 10 bases remained unmatched. Germline CDR1 SGHVS, CDR2 FNYEAQ. The CDR3 DNA reads TGTGCCAGCAGCTTAGTGTATGTGGGACTAGCGGGAGGAGGCGAGCAGTACTTC. Residues: CASSLVYVGLAGGGEQYF.

The chain is built from TRBV19 and TRBJ2-6; the match to TRBD1 covers 8 bases. From germline, CDR1 is LNHDA and CDR2 SQIVND (reference sequence). The J segment lost 3 bases and the V segment lost 2 bases, leaving 3 bases of the junction unmatched. The CDR3 contains 16 residues. The CDR3 spells CASSIQGAIGANVLTF. The CDR3 region has the DNA TGTGCCAGTAGTATACAGGGGGCTATTGGGGCCAACGTCCTGACTTTC.

In this sample, this clone turned up a few times. This chain joins TRBV30 and TRBJ2-1, with D possibly matching TRBD2 (5 bases). The CDR3 totals 14 residues. V was trimmed by 5 bases and J by 7 bases, leaving 18 bases between them. CDR1 is GTSNPN and CDR2 is SVGIG in the germline V gene (reference sequence). CDR3 protein: CAWAPKGDLNEQFF. The CDR3 nucleotides are TGTGCCTGGGCCCCAAAGGGAGATTTGAATGAGCAGTTCTTC.

The chain employs TRBV2 and TRBJ2-3; D is undetermined. V lost 6 bases, J lost 0 bases, and 10 bases lay in between. The V gene's germline CDR1 is SNHLY and CDR2 FYNNEI. The CDR3 contains 14 residues. Written as DNA, the CDR3 is TGTGCCAGCAGGATAAATGGCAGCACAGATACGCAGTATTTT. Translated: CASRINGSTDTQYF.

The chain carries TRBV4-1 and TRBJ2-1; D may be TRBD1 (5 bases). The CDR3 covers 15 residues. Germline V gene lookup returns CDR1 MGHRA and CDR2 YSYEKL. V lost 4 bases to trimming and J lost 0 bases, with 10 bases between them. CDR3 loop: CASSLQVGSYNEQFF. CDR3 nucleotides: TGCGCCAGCAGCCTACAGGTGGGCTCCTACAATGAGCAGTTCTTC.

This clone was observed a few times. V usage is TRBV7-9 and J usage is TRBJ2-5; 7 bases map to TRBD1. CDR3 size: 16 residues. V shed 0 bases and J 0 bases; nucleotides not matched to a gene: 4. Per germline, CDR1 SEHNR and CDR2 FQNEAQ (reference sequence). The CDR3 region is CASSLATGSYQETQYF. CDR3 nucleotide sequence: TGTGCCAGCAGCTTAGCGACAGGGTCATACCAAGAGACCCAGTACTTC.

The chain combines TRBV7-3 with TRBJ1-5, with D hard to call. The length of the CDR3 is 13 residues. Germline-derived CDR1 and CDR2 are SGHTA and FQGTGA. Trimming stripped 2 bases from V and 5 bases from J, with 7 bases between. CDR3 in amino acids: CASSLVGDQPQHF. The CDR3 region has the DNA TGTGCCAGCAGCTTAGTCGGGGATCAGCCCCAGCATTTT.

This clone was seen a handful of times. V and J are TRBV5-6 and TRBJ2-7; weak D call: TRBD1 (5 bases). The germline V gene encodes CDR1 SGHDT and CDR2 YYEEEE. V was trimmed by 4 bases and J by 3 bases, leaving 20 bases between them. The CDR3 consists of 16 residues. CDR3 sequence reads: CASSLRYRSVNYEQYF. The CDR3, as DNA: TGTGCCAGCAGCCTACGCTACAGGTCCGTGAACTACGAGCAGTACTTC.

The chain recombines TRBV28 with TRBJ2-4; weak D call: TRBD1 (6 bases). V was shortened by 9 bases and J by 5 bases, with 17 bases between the two germline ends. CDR3 length: 14 amino acids. CDR1 and CDR2 (germline): MDHEN, SYDVKM. The CDR3 region has the DNA TGTGCCAGTCACCCAACGGGACAAGAAAACATTCAGTACTTC. The encoded protein is CASHPTGQENIQYF.

This clone turned up a few times. This sequence joins TRBV7-9 and TRBJ1-1, with D tentatively TRBD1 (6 bases). This CDR3 is 13 amino acids long. V was clipped by 5 bases and J by 2 bases, with 9 bases between them. CDR1 and CDR2 (germline): SEHNR, FQNEAQ (reference sequence). CDR3 nucleotide sequence: TGTGCCAGCAGCCCGGGACATAACACTGAAGCTTTCTTT. It codes for CASSPGHNTEAFF.

The chain is built from TRBV14 and TRBJ2-7, with a weak D call TRBD2 (6 bases). V was pared by 2 bases and J by 6 bases, with 14 bases between. Germline lookup yields CDR1 SGHDN and CDR2 FVKESK. The CDR3 consists of 14 residues. CDR3 DNA sequence: TGTGCCAGCAGCCAATCGGGGAGGAGGGGCGAGCAGTACTTC. Its protein product is CASSQSGRRGEQYF.

Only a few counts were recorded for this clone. The chain couples TRBV6-6 to TRBJ2-7, with 8 bases aligning to TRBD2. This CDR3 has 13 amino acids. Germline V gene sequence: CDR1 MNHNY, CDR2 SVGAGI (reference sequence). Unmatched junction bases numbered 6, after V lost 6 bases and J lost 5 bases. For the CDR3, the DNA is TGTGCCAGCAGCGCACTAGCGGCCCACGAGCAGTACTTC. Translation: CASSALAAHEQYF.